This T cell receptor beta chain is from a study of blood T cell repertoires in COVID-19. Each participant's cohort was designated according to participant-reported clinical history. The CDR3 is 13 amino acids. J lost 7 bases, V lost 3 bases, and 2 bases had no gene match. In germline, CDR1 is PRHDT, CDR2 FYEKMQ (reference sequence). Clones were sequenced by immunoSEQ multiplex PCR, and TCRdb holds only the in-frame ones, with some missing. The sample lists 200,000 or so clones, about 87% occurring once. The sequence derives from a woman aged 25 to 39 who had recovered from COVID-19. The chain is built from TRBV13 and TRBJ1-1; TRBD1 agrees at 10 bases. Sequenced sample: PBMCs or T cells enriched from blood (not recorded which). CDR3 residues: CASSLTGGFEAFF. As DNA, the CDR3 is TGTGCCAGCAGCTTGACAGGGGGCTTTGAAGCTTTCTTT.